A selection of T cell receptor beta chains follows, all from one sample in a study of CD8+ T cells in alopecia areata. Sequenced by immunoSEQ multiplex PCR; TCRdb stores in-frame clones only, minus some. The sample shows roughly 250,000 clones, under 80% of them seen only once. This material consisted of CD4+ T cells sorted from blood, taken at week 0. The origin of the receptors is a human donor with alopecia areata. CDR3s include the opening cysteine and the closing phenylalanine or tryptophan. Each record gives: J gene, D gene, V gene, clone size, CDR3 DNA, CDR3 protein. The D gene is left open where the match is weak. Size is omitted from some rows. Given values are once, few, many or a class for expanded clones.

TRBJ2-5 | TRBD1 | TRBV9 | . | TGTGCCAGCAGCGTAGGACAGGGCAAGTACCAAGAGACCCAGTACTTC | CASSVGQGKYQETQYF
TRBJ2-5 | TRBD2 | TRBV9 | few | TGTGCCAGCAGCGTATTGGCGGGGGGCCAAGAGACCCAGTACTTC | CASSVLAGGQETQYF
TRBJ1-6 | TRBD1 | TRBV7-2 | . | TGTGCCAGCAGTACTCAGGGGGCAAGGGGTTCACCCCTCCACTTT | CASSTQGARGSPLHF
TRBJ2-7 | . | TRBV6-1 | . | TGTGCCAGCCAACCTGGACCTATTACCGAGCAGTACTTC | CASQPGPITEQYF
TRBJ2-5 | . | TRBV29-1 | few | TGCAGCGCCGATAGTCCGACCCCGCCACCATGGACCCAGTACTTC | CSADSPTPPPWTQYF
TRBJ1-1 | . | TRBV7-2 | . | TGTGCCAGCAGCCGTACAGTATTTGAAGCTTTCTTT | CASSRTVFEAFF
TRBJ2-1 | . | TRBV7-2 | . | TGTGCCAGCAGCTTAGCGACTCACAATGAGCAGTTCTTC | CASSLATHNEQFF
TRBJ2-6 | . | TRBV29-1 | . | TGCAGCGCCTACGGGGAGTCTGGGGCCAACGTCCTGACTTTC | CSAYGESGANVLTF
TRBJ1-2 | . | TRBV29-1 | few | TGCAGCGTTGAAACGGGGGCCCTCTATGGCTACACCTTC | CSVETGALYGYTF
TRBJ2-5 | . | TRBV29-1 | . | TGCAGCGTTGTCATAAGGTTTCAAGAGACCCAGTACTTC | CSVVIRFQETQYF
TRBJ1-2 | . | TRBV29-1 | . | TGCAGCGTTCGGGACCCCGGGCACTATGGCTACACCTTC | CSVRDPGHYGYTF
TRBJ2-6 | . | TRBV23-1 | . | TGCGCCAGCAGTCAATTCAGAGTCTCTGGGGCCAACGTCCTGACTTTC | CASSQFRVSGANVLTF
TRBJ2-7 | . | TRBV30 | . | TGTGCCTGGGGCCACTACGAGCAGTACTTC | CAWGHYEQYF
TRBJ1-1 | . | TRBV29-1 | . | TGCAGCGTTGAGTCGGGCGGTGGCACTGAAGCTTTCTTT | CSVESGGGTEAFF
TRBJ1-5 | . | TRBV30 | . | TGTGCCTGGACGGCCGGAGGGAATCAGCCCCAGCATTTT | CAWTAGGNQPQHF
TRBJ1-5 | TRBD1 | TRBV5-1 | . | TGCGCCAGCAGCTTGGGGTTGACAGGGGCCAATCAGCCCCAGCATTTT | CASSLGLTGANQPQHF
TRBJ1-2 | TRBD1 | TRBV2 | . | TGTGCCAGCAGAGGAGGGACAGGAGCCTATGGCTACACCTTC | CASRGGTGAYGYTF
TRBJ2-5 | . | TRBV5-1 | . | TGCGCCAGCAGCCACGGACTACTCCAAGAGACCCAGTACTTC | CASSHGLLQETQYF
TRBJ2-3 | . | TRBV5-1 | . | TGCGCCAGCAGCTCGACCGGGACTTACACAGATACGCAGTATTTT | CASSSTGTYTDTQYF
TRBJ2-3 | . | TRBV5-1 | . | TGCGCCAGCAGCCCCCGAGACACAGATACGCAGTATTTT | CASSPRDTDTQYF
TRBJ2-1 | TRBD1 | TRBV4-1 | . | TGCGCCAGCAGCCCAATGGGACAGTACAATGAGCAGTTCTTC | CASSPMGQYNEQFF
TRBJ2-1 | TRBD2 | TRBV6-5 | . | TGTGCCAGCAGTGGCTTGCGGGGGGTGAACAATGAGCAGTTCTTC | CASSGLRGVNNEQFF
TRBJ2-3 | TRBD2 | TRBV5-1 | . | TGCGCCAGCAGCTCCGGACTAGGATCCACAGATACGCAGTATTTT | CASSSGLGSTDTQYF
TRBJ2-2 | TRBD1 | TRBV15 | . | TGTGCCACCAGCAGTCCCCCCGGGACAGCGAACACCGGGGAGCTGTTTTTT | CATSSPPGTANTGELFF